The present T cell receptor beta chain was sequenced within a study of T cells in Graves' hyperthyroidism and ophthalmopathy. Findings of the study overall: Through a model of 13 V-J features, ophthalmopathy was separated from stable hyperthyroidism.

This clonotype was seen a few times. Its antigen remains unknown. Individuals with ophthalmopathy presented a Clinical Activity Score of at least 3, a NOSPECS grade of at least 4 and a duration under 3 months. Exclusion criteria comprised uncontrolled infection, other autoimmune disease, pregnancy or lactation. Diagnoses rested on clinical symptoms, serum thyroxine and TRAb, thyroid ultrasound and orbital computed tomography. RNA transcripts provided the source from which TCR beta CDR3 regions were amplified. RT-PCR in the first round (using the HTBI primer set) targeted the TCR CDR3. From the multiplex PCR reads, TCRdb called clonotypes with MiXCR, one entry per CDR3 protein. The sample has under 400,000 distinct CDR3 sequences, around 15% seen once. CDR3 length: 14 amino acids. The V segment lost 5 bases and the J segment 4 bases; nucleotides outside the gene matches: 9. Per germline, CDR1 GTSNPN and CDR2 SVGIG (reference sequence).

The V and J genes are TRBV30 and TRBJ1-2, with 8 bases that match TRBD1. The material sequenced was blood. The sequence was obtained from a woman aged 55-70 years with Graves' ophthalmopathy. The chain's CDR3 is CAWVPQGAGYGYTF. The CDR3 DNA reads as TGTGCCTGGGTCCCTCAGGGGGCAGGCTATGGCTACACCTTC. Full variable domain (rest looked up from reference TRBV30 and TRBJ1-2): SQTIHQWPATLVQPVGSPLSLECTVEGTSNPNLYWYRQAAGRGLQLLFYSVGIGQISSEVPQNLSASRPQDRQFILSSKKLLLSDSGFYLCAWVPQGAGYGYTFGSGTRLTVV.